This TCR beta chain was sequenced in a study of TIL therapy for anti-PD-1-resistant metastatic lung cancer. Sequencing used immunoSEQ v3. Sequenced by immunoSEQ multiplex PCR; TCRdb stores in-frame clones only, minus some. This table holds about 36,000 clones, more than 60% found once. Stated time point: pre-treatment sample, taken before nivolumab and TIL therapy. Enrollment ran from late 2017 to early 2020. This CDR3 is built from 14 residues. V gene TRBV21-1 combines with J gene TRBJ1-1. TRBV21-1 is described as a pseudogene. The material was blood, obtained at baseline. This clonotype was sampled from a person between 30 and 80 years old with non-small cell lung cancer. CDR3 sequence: CASSKEGTNTEAFF. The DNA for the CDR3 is TGTGCCAGCAGCAAGGAGGGGACGAACACTGAAGCTTTCTTT.